Below are 24 T cell receptor beta chains sequenced from a single sample in a study of blood T cell repertoires in COVID-19. The repertoire was sequenced with immunoSEQ multiplex PCR; TCRdb's copy has only in-frame clones and lacks some. The sample consists of under 200,000 clones, 86% of them appearing once. The specimen was peripheral blood. These receptors all come from a man aged 50 or older with active or convalescent COVID-19.

The chain joins TRBV6-2 or TRBV6-3 to TRBJ2-3; 9 bases agree with TRBD2. The germline V gene encodes CDR1 MNHEY and CDR2 SVGEGT. V was pared by 4 bases and J by 0 bases, with 8 bases of the junction left unmatched. The CDR3 has 17 residues. The CDR3 loop is CASSFPITSGSTDTQYF. The CDR3 DNA is TGTGCCAGCAGTTTCCCGATCACTAGCGGGAGCACAGATACGCAGTATTTT.

The chain carries TRBV4-2 and TRBJ2-1; 8 nucleotides match TRBD2. Germline CDR1 is LGHNA and CDR2 is YNFKEQ. The V and J ends lost 3 bases and 7 bases, in that order; junction bases with no gene match: 14. The CDR3 covers 17 residues. The CDR3 reads CASSQTLAADSRNEQFF. In DNA form, the CDR3 reads TGTGCCAGCAGCCAGACACTAGCGGCGGACTCTAGGAATGAGCAGTTCTTC.

J is TRBJ2-5 and V is TRBV11-2; D is perhaps TRBD2 (6 bases). Germline loops: CDR1 SGHAT, CDR2 FQNNGV. The V and J ends lost 5 bases and 2 bases respectively, with 12 bases between them. This CDR3 spans 14 amino acids. The CDR3 DNA reads as TGTGCCAGCAGCCGGGCGGGACCTCAAGAGACCCAGTACTTC. Its translation: CASSRAGPQETQYF.

The rearrangement joins TRBV11-3 to TRBJ2-7; a possible D gene is TRBD1 (5 bases). Deletions cut 0 bases from V and 2 bases from J, with 11 bases between. CDR3 length equals 15 residues. CDR1 and CDR2 (germline): SGHNT, YENEEA. CDR3 nucleotides: TGTGCCAGCAGCTTAGAAAGGGGCGCTACCTACGAGCAGTACTTC. Amino acid sequence: CASSLERGATYEQYF.

This rearrangement joins TRBV7-2 to TRBJ2-5; weak D call: TRBD2 (6 bases). Germline CDR1 reads SGHTA; CDR2 reads FQGNSA. CDR3 length: 19 residues. V was shortened by 3 bases and J by 1 base, with 24 bases between the two germline ends. Here the CDR3 reads CASSLRGTGVKGPQETQYF. DNA for the CDR3: TGTGCCAGCAGCTTGAGGGGCACGGGGGTAAAGGGTCCCCAAGAGACCCAGTACTTC.

The rearrangement links TRBV7-9 to TRBJ2-1; TRBD2 might be the D (6 bases). The ends were cut back, 3 bases at V and 7 bases at J, with 10 bases in the middle. There are 13 residues in the CDR3. From germline, CDR1 is SEHNR and CDR2 FQNEAQ (reference sequence). Here the CDR3 reads CASSFPGENEQFF. The CDR3 nucleotides read TGTGCCAGCAGCTTTCCGGGGGAAAATGAGCAGTTCTTC. The full variable domain, with the rest looked up from reference TRBV7-9 and TRBJ2-1, is DTGVSQNPRHKITKRGQNVTFRCDPISEHNRLYWYRQTLGQGPEFLTYFQNEAQLEKSRLLSDRFSAERPKGSFSTLEIQRTEQGDSAMYLCASSFPGENEQFFGPGTRLTVL.

This chain uses TRBV7-8 with TRBJ2-5; 7 nucleotides agree with TRBD1. The CDR3 runs to 15 residues. J was trimmed by 5 bases and V by 3 bases; bases with no gene match: 9. Germline V gives CDR1 SGHVS, CDR2 FQNEAQ. In nucleotides, the CDR3 is TGTGCCAGCAGCTTCGGGACAGAAGACTTGGAGACCCAGTACTTC. Its translation: CASSFGTEDLETQYF.

The rearrangement links TRBV7-2 to TRBJ2-5; TRBD2 matches 11 bases. Germline V CDR1 and CDR2: SGHTA, FQGNSA. The length of the CDR3 is 18 residues. After removal of 5 bases from V and 5 bases from J, the junction contained 16 bases not matched to a gene. CDR3 residues: CASSLIPLTSGIRETQYF. Here the CDR3 DNA reads TGTGCCAGCAGCCTTATCCCCTTGACTAGCGGGATTAGGGAGACCCAGTACTTC.

The rearrangement links TRBV2 to TRBJ1-5, with D perhaps TRBD1 (5 bases). The V and J ends lost 11 bases and 5 bases respectively, with 19 bases between them. Germline loops: CDR1 SNHLY, CDR2 FYNNEI. This CDR3 comprises 14 residues. In DNA form, the CDR3 reads TGTGCCTGCGCCTATGACAGAGCCGATCAGCCCCAGCATTTT. This sequence encodes CACAYDRADQPQHF.

The genes are TRBV24-1 and TRBJ2-1, with 9 bases aligning to TRBD1. V gave up 5 bases and J gave up 4 bases; unmatched junction bases: 8. The germline V gene encodes CDR1 KGHDR and CDR2 SFDVKD. The CDR3 spans 16 residues. CDR3 in DNA: TGTGCCACCAGTGCTTCCGGGACAGGGTCTTACAATGAGCAGTTCTTC. This translates into CATSASGTGSYNEQFF.

V gene TRBV4-3 combines with J gene TRBJ2-7, with D uncertain. The CDR3 is made up of 13 amino acids. The germline V gene encodes CDR1 LGHNA and CDR2 YSLEER. Trimming took 4 bases from V and 6 from J, leaving 13 bases between them. In DNA form, the CDR3 reads TGCGCCAGCAGCCTAGACTCCGCCGGCGAGCAGTACTTC. Translating it yields CASSLDSAGEQYF.

This clone has only a few counts. The rearrangement links TRBV5-3 to TRBJ1-2; TRBD1 aligns across 10 bases. TRBV5-3 qualifies as an ORF whose function is uncertain. The junction had 6 bases not matched to a gene; V was cut back by 4 bases and J by 3 bases. The CDR3 has 15 residues. The CDR3 DNA follows: TGTGCCAGAAGCGAGACAGGGGGCGGCGACTATGGCTACACCTTC. Translating it yields CARSETGGGDYGYTF.

The CDR3 loop reads CASTHSTGTDTQYF. The CDR3 bases are TGTGCCAGCACCCACTCGACAGGGACCGATACGCAGTATTTT. This sequence joins TRBV5-5 and TRBJ2-3; 7 bases map to TRBD1. The CDR3 runs 14 residues. Losses at the gene ends were 6 bases for V and 6 bases for J; bases not matched to a gene: 10. The germline V gene has CDR1 SGHKS and CDR2 YYEKEE (reference sequence).

This chain uses TRBV19 with TRBJ1-3; unclear D gene. The ends were cut back, 7 bases at V and 0 bases at J, with 10 bases in the middle. Germline V gene lookup returns CDR1 LNHDA and CDR2 SQIVND (reference sequence). CDR3 length: 14 residues. The DNA of the CDR3 is TGTGCCAGTAAAGTCATCGGCTCTGGAAACACCATATATTTT. This sequence encodes CASKVIGSGNTIYF.

The chain joins TRBV5-1 to TRBJ1-2; D might be TRBD1 (6 bases). V dropped 5 bases and J dropped 0 bases, with 8 bases sitting between them. Germline loops: CDR1 SGHRS, CDR2 YFSETQ. This CDR3 is built from 13 residues. CDR3 in DNA: TGCGCCAGCAGACGGGACACTAACTATGGCTACACCTTC. Its translation is CASRRDTNYGYTF.

V and J are TRBV10-2 and TRBJ1-2, with D possibly being TRBD1 (6 bases). The germline V and J ends were trimmed by 2 bases and 0 bases, with 13 bases remaining between them. The germline V gene encodes CDR1 WSHSY and CDR2 SAAADI. The CDR3 is 16 residues long. The CDR3 region has the DNA TGCGCCAGCAGTGAGGAACAGGGTATCGCTAACTATGGCTACACCTTC. Translating it yields CASSEEQGIANYGYTF.

The chain has TRBV5-1 and TRBJ2-1, with 7 bases identical to TRBD2. The germline V gene encodes CDR1 SGHRS and CDR2 YFSETQ. After removal of 3 bases from V and 4 bases from J, the junction contained 7 bases not matched to a gene. This CDR3 contains 15 residues. The CDR3 DNA reads TGCGCCAGCAGCTCTTATTCTAGCGGTTACAATGAGCAGTTCTTC. As protein: CASSSYSSGYNEQFF. Combining the CDR3 with reference TRBV5-1 and TRBJ2-1 gives the whole variable domain KAGVTQTPRYLIKTRGQQVTLSCSPISGHRSVSWYQQTPGQGLQFLFEYFSETQRNKGNFPGRFSGRQFSNSRSEMNVSTLELGDSALYLCASSSYSSGYNEQFFGPGTRLTVL.

V usage is TRBV7-2 and J usage is TRBJ1-6; D remains unclear. Germline V CDR1 and CDR2: SGHTA, FQGNSA. This CDR3 comprises 14 residues. The V and J ends lost 1 base and 4 bases respectively, with 5 bases between them. The CDR3, as DNA: TGTGCCAGCAGCTTAGACAGTTATAATTCACCCCTCCACTTT. This sequence encodes CASSLDSYNSPLHF.

The chain recombines TRBV2 with TRBJ1-5; TRBD1 matches at 11 bases. This CDR3 contains 14 residues. Trimming at V came to 6 bases and at J to 6 bases, leaving 4 bases not matched to a gene. Germline loops: CDR1 SNHLY, CDR2 FYNNEI. CDR3 sequence reads: CASSGQGAGQPQHF. For the CDR3, the DNA is TGTGCCAGCAGCGGACAGGGGGCGGGTCAGCCCCAGCATTTT.

J is TRBJ2-1 and V is TRBV3-1 (or the pseudogene TRBV3-2), with 7 nucleotides matching TRBD2. The CDR3 consists of 12 residues. The germline CDR1 and CDR2 sequences are LGHDT and YNNKEL (reference sequence). The J segment lost 9 bases and the V segment lost 10 bases, leaving 9 bases of the junction unmatched. CDR3 in amino acids: CATRVWGGEQFF. The CDR3 nucleotides read TGTGCCACCCGGGTTTGGGGGGGTGAGCAGTTCTTC.

The genes are TRBV21-1 and TRBJ2-1; the table gives TRBD2 as D, unverified against the DNA. TRBV21-1 is a known pseudogene. The CDR3 has 16 residues. The DNA for the CDR3 is TGTGCCAGCAGCAAGTGCTCGAGGGCCCATTCCAATGAGCAGTTCTTC. Protein: CASSKCSRAHSNEQFF.

This chain connects TRBV3-1 (or the pseudogene TRBV3-2) to TRBJ2-5, with 9 bases aligning to TRBD2. After removal of 3 bases from V and 4 bases from J, the junction contained 12 bases not matched to a gene. The CDR3 runs 17 residues. The germline V gene has CDR1 LGHDT and CDR2 YNNKEL (reference sequence). CDR3 residues: CASSQGKLREGSETQYF. The CDR3 bases are TGTGCCAGCAGCCAGGGTAAACTGCGGGAGGGGTCAGAGACCCAGTACTTC.

Only one count was recorded for this clone. The chain uses TRBV5-4 and TRBJ2-3, with TRBD2 as a possible D gene (5 bases). The germline V gene has CDR1 SGHNT and CDR2 YYREEE (reference sequence). This CDR3 is built from 13 residues. Between the trimmed V and J ends, which lost 2 bases and 5 bases, there was a span of 9 bases. The DNA of the CDR3 is TGTGCCAGCAGCTTATCAGAGGGAGATACGCAGTATTTT. Translated, it gives CASSLSEGDTQYF.

V usage is TRBV4-1 and J usage is TRBJ2-7, with 10 nucleotides matching TRBD2. V was clipped by 2 bases and J by 2 bases; unmatched bases: 6. The CDR3 is made up of 16 amino acids. CDR1 and CDR2 (germline): MGHRA, YSYEKL. Here the CDR3 reads CASSQPLAGGTYEQYF. As DNA, the CDR3 is TGCGCCAGCAGCCAACCTTTAGCGGGAGGAACCTACGAGCAGTACTTC.